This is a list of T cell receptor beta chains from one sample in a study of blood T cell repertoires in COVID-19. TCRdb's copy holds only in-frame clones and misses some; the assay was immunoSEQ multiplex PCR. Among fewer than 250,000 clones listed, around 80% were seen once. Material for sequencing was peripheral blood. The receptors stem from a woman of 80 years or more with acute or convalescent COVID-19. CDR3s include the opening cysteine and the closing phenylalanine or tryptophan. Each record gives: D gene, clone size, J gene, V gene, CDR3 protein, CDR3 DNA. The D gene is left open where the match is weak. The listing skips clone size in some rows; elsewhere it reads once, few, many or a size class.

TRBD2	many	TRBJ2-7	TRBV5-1	CASSLASGFSYEQYF	TGCGCCAGCAGCTTGGCTAGCGGGTTCTCCTACGAGCAGTACTTC
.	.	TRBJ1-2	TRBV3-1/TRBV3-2	CASSQDKWLPGGGYTF	TGTGCCAGCAGCCAAGATAAGTGGCTCCCTGGCGGTGGCTACACCTTC
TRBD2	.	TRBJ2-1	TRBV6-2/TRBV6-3	CASSTSGGVVGEQFF	TGTGCCAGCAGTACTAGCGGGGGGGTGGTAGGTGAGCAGTTCTTC
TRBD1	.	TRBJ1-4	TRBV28	CASSLGDRGLAKLFF	TGTGCCAGCAGTTTAGGGGACAGGGGACTGGCAAAACTGTTTTTT
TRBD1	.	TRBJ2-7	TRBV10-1	CASSAGGDPYEQYF	TGCGCCAGCAGTGCAGGGGGCGATCCCTACGAGCAGTACTTC
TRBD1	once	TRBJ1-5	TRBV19	CASSGTGGNQPQHF	TGTGCCAGTAGTGGGACAGGCGGCAATCAGCCCCAGCATTTT
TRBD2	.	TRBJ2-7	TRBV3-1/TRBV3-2	CASSWVAGGGYEQYF	TGTGCCAGCAGTTGGGTAGCGGGAGGGGGGTACGAGCAGTACTTC
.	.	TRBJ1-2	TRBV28	CASREPQVGYTF	TGTGCCAGCAGGGAACCGCAGGTCGGCTACACCTTC
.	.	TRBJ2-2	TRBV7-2	CASSPRSPTINTGELFF	TGTGCCAGCAGCCCGAGGTCCCCTACTATCAACACCGGGGAGCTGTTTTTT
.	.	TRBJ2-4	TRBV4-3	CASSQDQVPRAKNIQYF	TGCGCCAGCAGCCAAGATCAGGTACCGAGAGCCAAAAACATTCAGTACTTC
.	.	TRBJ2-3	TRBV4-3	CASSQGRSDTQYF	TGCGCCAGCAGCCAAGGGAGGTCAGATACGCAGTATTTT
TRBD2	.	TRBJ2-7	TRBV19	CASSGLAGGARGYEQYF	TGTGCCAGTAGCGGACTAGCGGGGGGGGCCCGGGGTTACGAGCAGTACTTC
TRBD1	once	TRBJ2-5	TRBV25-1	CASSYGDRVQETQYF	TGTGCCAGCAGTTACGGGGACAGGGTCCAAGAGACCCAGTACTTC
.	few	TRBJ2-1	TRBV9	CASSVDPGLGLNEQFF	TGTGCCAGCAGCGTAGATCCAGGACTGGGCCTCAATGAGCAGTTCTTC
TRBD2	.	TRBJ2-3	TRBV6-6	CASSYPSGAGTDTQYF	TGTGCCAGCAGTTACCCTAGCGGGGCCGGCACAGATACGCAGTATTTT
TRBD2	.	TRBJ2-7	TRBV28	CASTRDLGTSGRLYYEQYF	TGTGCCAGCACCAGAGACCTTGGGACTAGCGGGCGACTCTACTACGAGCAGTACTTC
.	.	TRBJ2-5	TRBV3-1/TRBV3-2	CASSGTPYQETQYF	TGTGCCAGCAGCGGGACACCTTACCAAGAGACCCAGTACTTC
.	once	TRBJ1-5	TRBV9	CASSVDYSNQPQHF	TGTGCCAGCAGCGTAGACTATAGCAATCAGCCCCAGCATTTT
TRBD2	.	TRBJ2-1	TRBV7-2	CASSATLAGGTYNEQFF	TGTGCCAGCAGCGCGACTCTAGCGGGGGGTACCTACAATGAGCAGTTCTTC
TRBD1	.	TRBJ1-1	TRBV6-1	CASSSRGQTHTEAFF	TGTGCCAGCAGTTCTAGGGGGCAGACTCACACTGAAGCTTTCTTT
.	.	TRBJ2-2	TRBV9	CASSLTGHTNTGELFF	TGTGCCAGCAGCTTAACGGGACATACTAACACCGGGGAGCTGTTTTTT
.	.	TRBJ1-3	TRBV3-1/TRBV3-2	CASEGLGAGNTIYF	TGTGCCAGCGAGGGTTTAGGTGCTGGAAACACCATATATTTT
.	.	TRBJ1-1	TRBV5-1	CASSSHRDLEEAFF	TGCGCCAGCAGCTCCCACAGGGACCTCGAGGAAGCTTTCTTT
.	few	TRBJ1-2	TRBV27	CASSLWGGGPQSTGYTF	TGTGCCAGCAGTTTATGGGGGGGCGGGCCCCAGTCTACTGGCTACACCTTC
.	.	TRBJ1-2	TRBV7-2	CASTPLLLTVTGRYGYTF	TGTGCCAGCACCCCGTTACTCCTCACGGTTACCGGGAGGTATGGCTACACCTTC
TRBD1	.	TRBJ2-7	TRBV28	CASSQQGPTYEQYF	TGTGCCAGCAGTCAACAGGGGCCAACCTACGAGCAGTACTTC
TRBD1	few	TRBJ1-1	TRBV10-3	CAITTGDVDTEAFF	TGTGCCATCACTACAGGGGATGTCGACACTGAAGCTTTCTTT
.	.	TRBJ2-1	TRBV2	CASSVSDSSYNEQFF	TGTGCCAGCAGTGTGTCCGATAGCTCCTACAATGAGCAGTTCTTC
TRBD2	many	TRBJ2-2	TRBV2	CASSLGGGTFVSGELFF	TGTGCCAGCAGCTTAGGCGGGGGTACATTTGTTTCCGGGGAGCTGTTTTTT
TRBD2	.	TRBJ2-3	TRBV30	CAGGLLAGFTDTQYF	TGTGCCGGGGGACTGCTAGCGGGGTTCACAGATACGCAGTATTTT
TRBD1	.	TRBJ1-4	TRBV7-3	CASSPTGLEADEKLFF	TGTGCCAGCAGCCCGACAGGGTTGGAGGCGGATGAAAAACTGTTTTTT
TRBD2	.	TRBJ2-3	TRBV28	CASSPIGLAGGYTQYF	TGTGCCAGCAGTCCCATCGGACTAGCGGGAGGGTATACGCAGTATTTT
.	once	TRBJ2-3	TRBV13	CASRREDTQYF	TGTGCCAGCAGGCGGGAAGATACGCAGTATTTT
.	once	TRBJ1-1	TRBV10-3	CAISLTRDWSTEAFF	TGTGCCATCAGCCTGACCCGGGATTGGAGCACTGAAGCTTTCTTT
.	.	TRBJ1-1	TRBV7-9	CASSMTANTEAFF	TGTGCCAGCAGCATGACAGCGAACACTGAAGCTTTCTTT
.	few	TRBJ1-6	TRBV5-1	CASSLEGVMGSPLHF	TGCGCCAGCAGCCTTGAAGGGGTAATGGGGTCACCCCTCCACTTT
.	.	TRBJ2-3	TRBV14	CASSHRSTRSTDTQYF	TGTGCCAGCAGCCACAGGTCTACTAGATCCACAGATACGCAGTATTTT
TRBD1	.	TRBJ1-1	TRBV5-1	CASSFQGAVNTEAFF	TGCGCCAGCAGCTTCCAGGGGGCGGTGAACACTGAAGCTTTCTTT
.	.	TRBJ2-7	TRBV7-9	CASSLAPTPDEQYF	TGTGCCAGCAGCTTAGCGCCGACACCAGACGAGCAGTACTTC
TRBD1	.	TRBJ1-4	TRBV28	CASSPLGQRGEKLFF	TGTGCCAGCAGTCCCCTGGGACAGAGAGGGGAAAAACTGTTTTTT
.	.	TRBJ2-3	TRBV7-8	CASSPADTQYF	TGTGCCAGCAGCCCGGCAGATACGCAGTATTTT
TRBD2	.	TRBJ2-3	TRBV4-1	CASSERGGNSGISSTDTQYF	TGCGCCAGCAGCGAAAGGGGCGGAAATAGCGGGATCTCTAGCACAGATACGCAGTATTTT
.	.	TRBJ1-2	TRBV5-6	CASSFGDGREANYGYTF	TGTGCCAGCAGCTTCGGTGACGGGCGGGAAGCTAACTATGGCTACACCTTC
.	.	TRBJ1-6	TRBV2	CASSEATGSPLHF	TGTGCCAGCAGTGAGGCCACAGGATCACCCCTCCACTTT
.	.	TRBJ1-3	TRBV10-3	CAISESRGSGNTIYF	TGTGCCATCAGTGAGTCGCGGGGGTCTGGAAACACCATATATTTT
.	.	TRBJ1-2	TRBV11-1	CASSLEGNPYGYTF	TGTGCCAGCAGCTTAGAGGGGAACCCCTATGGCTACACCTTC
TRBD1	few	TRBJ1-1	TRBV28	CASSRGTGYTAEAFF	TGTGCCAGCAGCCGGGGGACAGGGTATACAGCTGAAGCTTTCTTT
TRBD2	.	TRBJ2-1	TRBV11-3	CASSLRLAGGNEQFF	TGTGCCAGCAGCTTGCGGCTAGCGGGGGGTAATGAGCAGTTCTTC
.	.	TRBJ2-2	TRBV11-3	CASSLYRDTGELFF	TGTGCCAGCAGCTTATACAGGGACACCGGGGAGCTGTTTTTT
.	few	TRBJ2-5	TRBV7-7	CASSRWVNRGSQETQYF	TGTGCTAGCAGCCGCTGGGTCAACCGGGGGTCTCAAGAGACCCAGTACTTC
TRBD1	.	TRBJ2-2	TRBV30	CAWRLTGVNTGELFF	TGTGCCTGGAGACTGACAGGGGTGAACACCGGGGAGCTGTTTTTT